This section outlines one T cell receptor (beta chain) sequence together with its context. This sample was included in a study of blood T cell repertoires in COVID-19. The method was immunoSEQ multiplex PCR; TCRdb's version includes in-frame clones alone and lacks a portion of them. The sample has fewer than 250,000 clones, roughly four fifths seen once. Sequences were obtained from peripheral blood. The clonotype comes from a man aged 50 or older with acute or convalescent COVID-19.

The CDR3 DNA reads TGTGCCAGCTCCCCCAGACAGAGTAACACTGAAGCTTTCTTT. Translation: CASSPRQSNTEAFF. V and J are TRBV18 and TRBJ1-1; D perhaps matches TRBD1 (5 bases). Trimming removed 6 bases at V and 2 bases at J, with 13 bases between. Germline values: CDR1 KGHSH, CDR2 LQKENI. CDR3 length equals 14 residues. Variable domain in full (rest from reference TRBV18 and TRBJ1-1): NAGVMQNPRHLVRRRGQEARLRCSPMKGHSHVYWYRQLPEEGLKFMVYLQKENIIDESGMPKERFSAEFPKEGPSILRIQQVVRGDSAAYFCASSPRQSNTEAFFGQGTRLTVV.